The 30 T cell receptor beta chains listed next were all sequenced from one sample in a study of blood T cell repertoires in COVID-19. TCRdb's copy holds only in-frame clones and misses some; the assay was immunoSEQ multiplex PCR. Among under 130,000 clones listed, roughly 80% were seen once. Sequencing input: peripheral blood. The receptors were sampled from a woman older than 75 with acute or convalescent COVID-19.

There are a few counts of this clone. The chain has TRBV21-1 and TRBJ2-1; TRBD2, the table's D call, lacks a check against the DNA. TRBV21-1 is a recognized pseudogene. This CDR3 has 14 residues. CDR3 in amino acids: CASSEGTRCYEQFF. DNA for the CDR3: TGTGCCAGCAGCGAGGGGACTAGATGCTATGAGCAGTTCTTC.

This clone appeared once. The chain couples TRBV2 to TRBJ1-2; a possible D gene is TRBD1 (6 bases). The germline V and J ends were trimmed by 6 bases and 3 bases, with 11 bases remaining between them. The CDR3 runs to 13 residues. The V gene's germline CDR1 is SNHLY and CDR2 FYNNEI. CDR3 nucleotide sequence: TGTGCCAGCAGCGCCCGGACAGACTATGGCTACACCTTC. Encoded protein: CASSARTDYGYTF.

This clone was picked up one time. CDR3 loop: CASSPTGDLNTEAFF. CDR3 bases: TGTGCCAGCAGCCCCACGGGGGACCTGAACACTGAAGCTTTCTTT. The chain employs TRBV27 and TRBJ1-1, with a tentative D call TRBD1 (5 bases). The germline gives CDR1 MNHEY, CDR2 SMNVEV (reference sequence). The CDR3 runs to 15 residues. V lost 6 bases and J lost 0, with 14 bases in between.

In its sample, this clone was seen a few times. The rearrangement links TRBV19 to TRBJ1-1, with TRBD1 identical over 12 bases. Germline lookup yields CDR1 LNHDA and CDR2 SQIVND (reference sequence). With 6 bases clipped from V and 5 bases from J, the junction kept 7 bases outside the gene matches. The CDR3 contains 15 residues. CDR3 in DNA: TGTGCCAGTAGGGGTTTGGGACAGGGGGCTACTGAAGCTTTCTTT. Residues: CASRGLGQGATEAFF.

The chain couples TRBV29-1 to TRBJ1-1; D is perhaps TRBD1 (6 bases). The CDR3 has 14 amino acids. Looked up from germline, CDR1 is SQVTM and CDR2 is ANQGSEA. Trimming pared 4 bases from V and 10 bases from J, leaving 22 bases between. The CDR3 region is CSVVLRGSRLVAFF. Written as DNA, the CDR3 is TGCAGCGTTGTACTCAGGGGTAGTCGTTTAGTAGCTTTCTTT.

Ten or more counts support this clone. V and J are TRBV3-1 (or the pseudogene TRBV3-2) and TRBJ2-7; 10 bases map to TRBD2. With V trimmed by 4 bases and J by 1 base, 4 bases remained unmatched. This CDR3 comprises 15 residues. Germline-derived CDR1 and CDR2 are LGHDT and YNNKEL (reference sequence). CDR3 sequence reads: CASSPGTSASYEQYF. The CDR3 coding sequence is TGTGCCAGCAGCCCTGGGACTAGCGCTTCCTACGAGCAGTACTTC.

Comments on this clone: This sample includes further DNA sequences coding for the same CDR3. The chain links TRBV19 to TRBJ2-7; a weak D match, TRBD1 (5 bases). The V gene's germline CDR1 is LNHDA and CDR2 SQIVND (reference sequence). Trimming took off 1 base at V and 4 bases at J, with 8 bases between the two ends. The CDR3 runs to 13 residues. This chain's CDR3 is CASSIGQGYEQYF. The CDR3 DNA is TGTGCCAGTAGTATAGGGCAGGGTTACGAGCAGTACTTC.

For the CDR3, the DNA is TGTGCCAGCAGTTTATCTAGCGGGAGTCGATGGTACAATGAGCAGTTCTTC. It is translated as CASSLSSGSRWYNEQFF. The J gene is TRBJ2-1, the V gene TRBV27, with 9 positions matching TRBD2. The trim removed 0 bases at V and 4 bases at J, leaving 7 bases unmatched. Germline CDR1 is MNHEY and CDR2 is SMNVEV (reference sequence). The CDR3 covers 17 residues.

The CDR3 DNA is TGTGCTAGTGCCTCCGGGACTAGCGCCTACAATGAGCAGTTCTTC. Translated: CASASGTSAYNEQFF. The V call is TRBV12-5, the J call TRBJ2-1, with 10 bases that match TRBD2. V dropped 7 bases and J dropped 2; count of bases not matched to a gene: 5. Germline lookup yields CDR1 LGHNT and CDR2 FRNRAP. The CDR3 consists of 15 residues. The full variable domain, in which reference TRBV12-5 and TRBJ2-1 provide the parts outside the CDR3, is DARVTQTPRHKVTEMGQEVTMRCQPILGHNTVFWYRQTMMQGLELLAYFRNRAPLDDSGMPKDRFSAEMPDATLATLKIQPSEPRDSAVYFCASASGTSAYNEQFFGPGTRLTVL.

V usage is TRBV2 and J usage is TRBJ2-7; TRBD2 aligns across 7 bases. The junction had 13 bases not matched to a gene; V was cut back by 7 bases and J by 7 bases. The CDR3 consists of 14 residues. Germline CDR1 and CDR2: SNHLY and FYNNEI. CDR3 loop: CASIMGGRTGEQYF. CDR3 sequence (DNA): TGTGCCAGCATAATGGGCGGGAGAACGGGGGAGCAGTACTTC. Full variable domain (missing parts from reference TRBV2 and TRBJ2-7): EPEVTQTPSHQVTQMGQEVILRCVPISNHLYFYWYRQILGQKVEFLVSFYNNEISEKSEIFDDQFSVERPDGSNFTLKIRSTKLEDSAMYFCASIMGGRTGEQYFGPGTRLTVT.

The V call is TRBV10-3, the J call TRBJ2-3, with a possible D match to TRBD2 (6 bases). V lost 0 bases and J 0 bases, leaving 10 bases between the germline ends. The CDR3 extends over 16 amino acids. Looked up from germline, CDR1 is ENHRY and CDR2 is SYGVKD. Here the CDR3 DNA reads TGTGCCATCAGTGAGTCGGGTGGGGGGAGCACAGATACGCAGTATTTT. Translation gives CAISESGGGSTDTQYF.

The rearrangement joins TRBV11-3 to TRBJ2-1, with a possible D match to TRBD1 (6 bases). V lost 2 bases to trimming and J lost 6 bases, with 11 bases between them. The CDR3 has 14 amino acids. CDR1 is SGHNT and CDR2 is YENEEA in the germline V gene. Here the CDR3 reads CASSLNRVSNEQFF. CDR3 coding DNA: TGTGCCAGCAGCTTAAACAGGGTGTCCAATGAGCAGTTCTTC.

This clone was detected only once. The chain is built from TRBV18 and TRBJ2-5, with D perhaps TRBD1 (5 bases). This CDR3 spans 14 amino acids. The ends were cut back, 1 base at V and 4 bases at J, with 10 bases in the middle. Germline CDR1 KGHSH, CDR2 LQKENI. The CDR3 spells CASSPRAGPETQYF. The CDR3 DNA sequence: TGTGCCAGCTCACCACGGGCAGGGCCAGAGACCCAGTACTTC.

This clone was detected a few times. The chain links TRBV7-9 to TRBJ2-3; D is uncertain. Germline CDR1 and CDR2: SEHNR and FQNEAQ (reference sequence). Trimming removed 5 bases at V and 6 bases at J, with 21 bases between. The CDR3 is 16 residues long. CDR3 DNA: TGTGCCAGCAGCCTAGAGACTGTCAAATCCGGGGATACGCAGTATTTT. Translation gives CASSLETVKSGDTQYF.

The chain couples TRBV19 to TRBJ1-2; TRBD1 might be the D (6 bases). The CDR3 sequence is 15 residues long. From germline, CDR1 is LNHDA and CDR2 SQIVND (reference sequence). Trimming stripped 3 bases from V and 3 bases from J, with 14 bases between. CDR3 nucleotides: TGTGCCAGTAGTATTAGTGGGGGCAGCCACTATGGCTACACCTTC. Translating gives CASSISGGSHYGYTF.

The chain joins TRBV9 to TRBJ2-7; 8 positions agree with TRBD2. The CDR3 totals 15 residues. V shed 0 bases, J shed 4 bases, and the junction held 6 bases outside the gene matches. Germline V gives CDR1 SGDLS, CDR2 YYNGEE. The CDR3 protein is CASSVASGRTYEQYF. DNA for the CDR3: TGTGCCAGCAGCGTAGCAAGCGGGAGAACTTACGAGCAGTACTTC.

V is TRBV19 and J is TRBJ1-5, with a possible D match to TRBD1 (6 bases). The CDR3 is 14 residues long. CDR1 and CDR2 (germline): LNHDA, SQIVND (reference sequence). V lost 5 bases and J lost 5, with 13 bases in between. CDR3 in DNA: TGTGCCAGTAGTGCCGGGACAAGGTATCAGCCCCAGCATTTT. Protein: CASSAGTRYQPQHF.

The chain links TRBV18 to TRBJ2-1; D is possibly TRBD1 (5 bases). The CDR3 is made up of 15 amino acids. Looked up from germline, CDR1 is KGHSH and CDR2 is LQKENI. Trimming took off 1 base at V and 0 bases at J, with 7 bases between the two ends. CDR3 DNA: TGTGCCAGCTCACCACGACAGTTCTCCTACAATGAGCAGTTCTTC. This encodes CASSPRQFSYNEQFF.

Here the CDR3 reads CASSNEASGSTDTQYF. In DNA form, the CDR3 reads TGTGCCAGCAGCAACGAGGCTAGCGGGAGCACAGATACGCAGTATTTT. The chain uses TRBV6-4 and TRBJ2-3; 8 bases fit TRBD2. The CDR3 is made up of 16 amino acids. From germline, CDR1 is MRHNA and CDR2 SNTAGT. J lost 0 bases, V lost 6 bases, and 8 bases had no gene match.

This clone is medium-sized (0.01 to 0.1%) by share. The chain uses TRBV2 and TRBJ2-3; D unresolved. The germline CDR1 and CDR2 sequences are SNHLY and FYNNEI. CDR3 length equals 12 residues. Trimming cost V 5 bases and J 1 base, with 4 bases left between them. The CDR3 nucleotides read TGTGCCAGCAGTTCTGGCACAGATACGCAGTATTTT. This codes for CASSSGTDTQYF.

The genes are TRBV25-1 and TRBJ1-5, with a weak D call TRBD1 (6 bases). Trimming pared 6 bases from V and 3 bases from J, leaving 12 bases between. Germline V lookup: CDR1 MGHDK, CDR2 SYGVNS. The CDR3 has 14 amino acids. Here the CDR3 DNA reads TGTGCCAGCAGCAGGACAGACCTCAATCAGCCCCAGCATTTT. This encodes CASSRTDLNQPQHF.

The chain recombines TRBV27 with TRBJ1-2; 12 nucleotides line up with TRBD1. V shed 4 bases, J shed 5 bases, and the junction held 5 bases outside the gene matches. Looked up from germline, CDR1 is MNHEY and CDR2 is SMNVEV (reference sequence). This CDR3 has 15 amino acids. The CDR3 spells CASSSPGQGAYGYTF. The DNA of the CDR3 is TGTGCCAGCAGTTCGCCGGGACAGGGGGCGTATGGCTACACCTTC.

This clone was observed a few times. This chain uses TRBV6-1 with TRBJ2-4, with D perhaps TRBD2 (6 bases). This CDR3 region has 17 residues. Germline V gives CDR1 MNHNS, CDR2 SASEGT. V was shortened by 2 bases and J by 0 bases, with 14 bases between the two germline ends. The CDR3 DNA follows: TGTGCCAGCAGTGAACAGGGACTCCTCTTAGCCAAAAACATTCAGTACTTC. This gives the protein CASSEQGLLLAKNIQYF.

The DNA of the CDR3 is TGTGCCAGCTCACCATCCACGAACACCGGGGAGCTGTTTTTT. The encoded protein is CASSPSTNTGELFF. The genes are TRBV18 and TRBJ2-2, with D unresolved. The CDR3 is 14 amino acids. CDR1 is KGHSH and CDR2 is LQKENI in the germline V gene. With 2 bases removed from V and 0 bases from J, the gap between germline ends came to 4 bases.

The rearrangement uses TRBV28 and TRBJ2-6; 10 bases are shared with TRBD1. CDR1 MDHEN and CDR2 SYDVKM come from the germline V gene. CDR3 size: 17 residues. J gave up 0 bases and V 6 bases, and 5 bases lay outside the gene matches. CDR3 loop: CASRTGGWDSGANVLTF. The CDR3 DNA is TGTGCCAGCAGGACAGGGGGCTGGGACTCTGGGGCCAACGTCCTGACTTTC.

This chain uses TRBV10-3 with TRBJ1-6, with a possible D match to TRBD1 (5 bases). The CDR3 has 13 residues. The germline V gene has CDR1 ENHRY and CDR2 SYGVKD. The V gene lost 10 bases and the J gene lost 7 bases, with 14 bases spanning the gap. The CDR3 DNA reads TGTGCCACGGCGGGGGGGGTAAATTCACCCCTCCACTTT. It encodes CATAGGVNSPLHF.

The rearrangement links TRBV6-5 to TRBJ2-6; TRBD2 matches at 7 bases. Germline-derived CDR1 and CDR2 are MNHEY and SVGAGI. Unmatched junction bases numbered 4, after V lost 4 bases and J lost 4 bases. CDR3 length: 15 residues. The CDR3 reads CASSWGGSGANVLTF. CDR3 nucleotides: TGTGCCAGCAGTTGGGGGGGTAGCGGGGCCAACGTCCTGACTTTC.

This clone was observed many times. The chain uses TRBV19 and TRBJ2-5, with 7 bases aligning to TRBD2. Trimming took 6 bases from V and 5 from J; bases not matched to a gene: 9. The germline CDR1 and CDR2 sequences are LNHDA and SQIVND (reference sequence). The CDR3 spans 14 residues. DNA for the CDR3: TGTGCCAGTAGCACCAGACTAGCTGGCGAGACCCAGTACTTC. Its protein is CASSTRLAGETQYF.

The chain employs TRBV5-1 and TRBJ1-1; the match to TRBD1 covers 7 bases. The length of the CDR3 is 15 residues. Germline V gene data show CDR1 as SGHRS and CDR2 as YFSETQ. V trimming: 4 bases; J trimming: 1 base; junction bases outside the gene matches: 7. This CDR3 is CASSNPGTANTEAFF. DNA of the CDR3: TGCGCCAGCAGCAATCCCGGGACAGCGAACACTGAAGCTTTCTTT.

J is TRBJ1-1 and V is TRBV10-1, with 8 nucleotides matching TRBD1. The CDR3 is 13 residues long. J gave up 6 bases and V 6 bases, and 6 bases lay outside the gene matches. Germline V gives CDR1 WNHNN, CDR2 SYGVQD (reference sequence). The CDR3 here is CASSVGQGSEAFF. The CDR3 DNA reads TGCGCCAGCAGCGTTGGACAGGGTTCTGAAGCTTTCTTT.